Listed below are T cell receptor beta chains from one sample, sequenced in a study of early T cells in non-severe SARS-CoV-2 infection. TCRdb re-derived calls from the 5' RACE reads in MiXCR, one entry per CDR3 protein. This table holds tens of thousands of distinct CDR3 sequences, around 16% found once. Sequenced material: whole blood, taken at baseline. The source of these receptors is an adult who was a healthcare worker with PCR-confirmed SARS-CoV-2 infection or an uninfected control (not recorded which). The CDR3 runs from the conserved cysteine through the conserved F or W. Each record gives: J gene, clone size, D gene, V gene, CDR3 DNA, CDR3 protein. A D gene is named only where the DNA matches it firmly. Size values are once, few and many counts, or a class for expanded clones, and some rows have none.

j_gene: TRBJ2-7; abundance: many; d_gene: TRBD1; v_gene: TRBV7-9; CDR3nt: TGTGCCAGCAGCCCGACCGGGGACAGCTACGAGCAGTACTTC; CDR3aa: CASSPTGDSYEQYF
j_gene: TRBJ2-5; abundance: few; d_gene: -; v_gene: TRBV21-1; CDR3nt: TGTGCCAGCAGCAAAATTCCGGGACGAGAGACCCAGTACTTC; CDR3aa: CASSKIPGRETQYF
j_gene: TRBJ1-1; abundance: once; d_gene: -; v_gene: TRBV5-8; CDR3nt: TGTGCCAGCAGCTTGAAACGTGCACGGCCCCGAGCAGCTTTCTTT; CDR3aa: CASSLKRARPRAAFF
j_gene: TRBJ2-2; abundance: few; d_gene: -; v_gene: TRBV6-1; CDR3nt: TGTGCCAGCAGTGCAGGGGTCTTCGCGAACACCGGGGAGCTGTTTTTT; CDR3aa: CASSAGVFANTGELFF
j_gene: TRBJ2-3; abundance: -; d_gene: TRBD2; v_gene: TRBV5-4; CDR3nt: TGTGCCAGCGGGCTAGCGGGAGGGCCCGGGGATACGCAGTATTTT; CDR3aa: CASGLAGGPGDTQYF
j_gene: TRBJ1-3; abundance: few; d_gene: -; v_gene: TRBV12-3/TRBV12-4; CDR3nt: TGTGCCAGCAGTCCGATAAACTCTGGAAACACCATATATTTT; CDR3aa: CASSPINSGNTIYF
j_gene: TRBJ1-2; abundance: few; d_gene: -; v_gene: TRBV7-9; CDR3nt: TGTGCCAGCAGCTTAGGAGGGGAAGGCTACACCTTC; CDR3aa: CASSLGGEGYTF
j_gene: TRBJ2-7; abundance: -; d_gene: -; v_gene: TRBV4-2; CDR3nt: TGTGCCAGCAGCCAAGGGGAACAGACCTACGAGCAGTACTTC; CDR3aa: CASSQGEQTYEQYF
j_gene: TRBJ2-2; abundance: -; d_gene: -; v_gene: TRBV5-5; CDR3nt: TGTGCCAGCAGCTTGGATTTCTCGACACCCCGGGGCACCGGGGAGCTGTTTTTT; CDR3aa: CASSLDFSTPRGTGELFF
j_gene: TRBJ2-7; abundance: many; d_gene: -; v_gene: TRBV12-3/TRBV12-4; CDR3nt: TGTGCCAGCAGTTTAGGAGGTACCCCCTACGAGCAGTACTTC; CDR3aa: CASSLGGTPYEQYF
j_gene: TRBJ2-4; abundance: few; d_gene: TRBD1; v_gene: TRBV11-2; CDR3nt: TGTGCCAGCAGCGACGGACAGGGGAGAATTGACATTCAGTACTTC; CDR3aa: CASSDGQGRIDIQYF
j_gene: TRBJ2-7; abundance: few; d_gene: -; v_gene: TRBV7-6; CDR3nt: TGTGCCAGCAGCTTAGGAGGGATGTGGGAGCAGTACTTC; CDR3aa: CASSLGGMWEQYF
j_gene: TRBJ2-5; abundance: -; d_gene: TRBD1; v_gene: TRBV27; CDR3nt: TGTGCCAGCGCCAGGGACAGGGGTACAGAGACCCAGTACTTC; CDR3aa: CASARDRGTETQYF
j_gene: TRBJ2-7; abundance: many; d_gene: TRBD1; v_gene: TRBV7-2; CDR3nt: TGTGCCAGCAGCCCGGACAGGGGCCTTTACGAGCAGTACTTC; CDR3aa: CASSPDRGLYEQYF
j_gene: TRBJ2-5; abundance: many; d_gene: -; v_gene: TRBV28; CDR3nt: TGTGCCAGCAGTCCCCCAAGCCAAGAGACCCAGTACTTC; CDR3aa: CASSPPSQETQYF
j_gene: TRBJ2-7; abundance: -; d_gene: -; v_gene: TRBV18; CDR3nt: TGTGCCAGCTCATCACCGAGGGACACAGCCTACGAGCAGTACTTC; CDR3aa: CASSSPRDTAYEQYF
j_gene: TRBJ1-3; abundance: -; d_gene: -; v_gene: TRBV3-1; CDR3nt: TGTGCCAGCAGCCAGGTCGACAACTCTGGAAACACCATATATTTT; CDR3aa: CASSQVDNSGNTIYF
j_gene: TRBJ2-1; abundance: many; d_gene: -; v_gene: TRBV2; CDR3nt: TGTGCCAGCAGGGGTGGGCTCTACAATGAGCAGTTCTTC; CDR3aa: CASRGGLYNEQFF
j_gene: TRBJ2-7; abundance: -; d_gene: -; v_gene: TRBV11-2; CDR3nt: TGTGCCAGCAGCATACCGCTCCAGGGACCCGAGCAGTACTTC; CDR3aa: CASSIPLQGPEQYF
j_gene: TRBJ2-3; abundance: few; d_gene: TRBD2; v_gene: TRBV12-3/TRBV12-4; CDR3nt: TGTGCCAGCAAGACTAGCGCGATTTCCCACGATACGCAGTATTTT; CDR3aa: CASKTSAISHDTQYF
j_gene: TRBJ2-1; abundance: -; d_gene: -; v_gene: TRBV5-4; CDR3nt: TGTGCCAGCAGCTTGGAGCCGCCCTCCTACAATGAGCAGTTCTTC; CDR3aa: CASSLEPPSYNEQFF